The 16 T cell receptor beta chains presented below share a single source sample, sequenced in a study of T cell responses to AZD1222 COVID-19 vaccine. Sequencing was performed with immunoSEQ multiplex PCR; in TCRdb, only in-frame clones are kept and a portion is missing. The sample contains roughly 150,000 clones, around nine tenths of which appear only once. The sample in question was peripheral blood, obtained on day 0 of AZD1222 vaccination. The receptors were sampled from an adult in good health.

The chain employs TRBV27 and TRBJ2-1, with unresolved D. The V end lost 5 bases, the J end lost 4 bases, and 9 bases lay between the germline ends. CDR3 length: 13 residues. Germline V gene lookup returns CDR1 MNHEY and CDR2 SMNVEV (reference sequence). This CDR3 reads CASSPAGYNEQFF. The CDR3 bases are TGTGCCAGCAGTCCGGCAGGATACAATGAGCAGTTCTTC.

The chain recombines TRBV7-2 with TRBJ2-3; D is unresolved. This CDR3 has 12 amino acids. The V end lost 0 bases, the J end lost 6 bases, and 4 bases lay between the germline ends. Looked up from germline, CDR1 is SGHTA and CDR2 is FQGNSA. CDR3 bases: TGTGCCAGCAGCTTAGCGCGTGATACGCAGTATTTT. This sequence encodes CASSLARDTQYF.

The V and J genes are TRBV5-4 and TRBJ1-1; D gene unclear. The germline gives CDR1 SGHNT, CDR2 YYREEE (reference sequence). Trimming pared 4 bases from V and 8 bases from J, leaving 18 bases between. There are 14 residues in the CDR3. The CDR3 region has the DNA TGTGCCAGCAGCACCCAAAAGATTACGGTGGAAGCTTTCTTT. This translates into CASSTQKITVEAFF.

This sequence joins TRBV18 and TRBJ2-6; no clear D gene. The CDR3 sequence is 14 residues long. V lost 8 bases and J lost 4, with 12 bases in between. Germline V CDR1 and CDR2: KGHSH, LQKENI. The CDR3 protein is CASHQPPGANVLTF. As DNA, the CDR3 is TGTGCCAGCCACCAACCCCCGGGGGCCAACGTCCTGACTTTC.

The chain carries TRBV29-1 and TRBJ2-7; 12 bases match TRBD2. Germline V gives CDR1 SQVTM, CDR2 ANQGSEA. This CDR3 has 14 amino acids. Trimming took 7 bases from V and 5 from J; bases not matched to a gene: 9. The CDR3 coding sequence is TGCAGCGCGACTCGGACTAGCGGGGTCGACGAGCAGTACTTC. Translation: CSATRTSGVDEQYF.

The rearrangement uses TRBV13 and TRBJ2-3; 12 nucleotides align to TRBD2. V dropped 2 bases and J dropped 9; count of bases not matched to a gene: 6. The CDR3 extends over 15 amino acids. Germline-derived CDR1 and CDR2 are PRHDT and FYEKMQ (reference sequence). As DNA, the CDR3 is TGTGCCAGCAGCTTAACCCTAGCGGGAGGGTACACGCAGTATTTT. Its translation is CASSLTLAGGYTQYF.

In this sample, this clone turned up a few times. V and J are TRBV24-1 and TRBJ1-1; D is unclear. V was clipped by 7 bases and J by 7 bases, with 18 bases between them. The CDR3 totals 14 residues. The germline V gene has CDR1 KGHDR and CDR2 SFDVKD. For the CDR3, the DNA is TGTGCCACCAGCCCAATGACGGGTTTTTTTGAAGCTTTCTTT. Residues: CATSPMTGFFEAFF.

Judged by abundance, this clone is medium-sized. This rearrangement joins TRBV2 to TRBJ1-6; 10 bases line up with TRBD1. V shed 5 bases, J shed 6 bases, and the junction held 1 base outside the gene matches. CDR3 length equals 14 residues. In germline, CDR1 is SNHLY, CDR2 FYNNEI. In DNA, the CDR3 is TGTGCCAGCAGTTGGACAGGGGGTAATTCACCCCTCCACTTT. The encoded protein is CASSWTGGNSPLHF.

V usage is TRBV14 and J usage is TRBJ2-1; 9 bases align to TRBD2. From germline, CDR1 is SGHDN and CDR2 FVKESK. V dropped 0 bases and J dropped 2; count of bases not matched to a gene: 11. This CDR3 is built from 19 residues. Here the CDR3 DNA reads TGTGCCAGCAGCCAAGATAGGAGACTAGCGGTTTCGACCTACAATGAGCAGTTCTTC. Amino acids: CASSQDRRLAVSTYNEQFF.

V gene TRBV18 combines with J gene TRBJ2-2, with D possibly matching TRBD1 (6 bases). The CDR3 runs 14 residues. In germline, CDR1 is KGHSH, CDR2 LQKENI. V lost 6 bases and J 1 base, leaving 9 bases between the germline ends. Here the CDR3 DNA reads TGTGCCAGCTCCACACAGGGGAACACCGGGGAGCTGTTTTTT. Protein sequence: CASSTQGNTGELFF.

As concerns this clone: Other DNA sequences in this sample translate to the same CDR3. The rearrangement links TRBV28 to TRBJ1-5; D unclear. V was cut by 2 bases and J by 1 base, with 3 bases left in between. Germline V CDR1 and CDR2: MDHEN, SYDVKM. The CDR3 spans 13 residues. CDR3 coding DNA: TGTGCCAGCAGTTTACCAAGCAATCAGCCCCAGCATTTT. Protein sequence: CASSLPSNQPQHF.

This clone was observed a few times. The genes are TRBV5-1 and TRBJ2-1; D gene ambiguous. The CDR3 contains 13 residues. Trimming left V 2 bases short and J 5 bases short, with 8 bases between. From germline, CDR1 is SGHRS and CDR2 YFSETQ. The CDR3 region has the DNA TGCGCCAGCAGCTTCGGGTCTAACAATGAGCAGTTCTTC. Amino acid sequence: CASSFGSNNEQFF.

The chain joins TRBV19 to TRBJ2-7; no reliable D call. This CDR3 region has 8 residues. The germline V gene encodes CDR1 LNHDA and CDR2 SQIVND (reference sequence). V lost 8 bases and J lost 6, with 2 bases in between. CDR3 nucleotide sequence: TGTGCCAGTTTCGAGCAGTACTTC. Its protein is CASFEQYF.

The chain combines TRBV4-2 with TRBJ2-1, with 13 bases matching TRBD2. There are 16 residues in the CDR3. The trim removed 2 bases at V and 5 bases at J, leaving 3 bases unmatched. Germline assignment: CDR1 LGHNA and CDR2 YNFKEQ. The DNA for the CDR3 is TGTGCCAGCAGCCAATCAGGACTAGCGGGGGACAATGAGCAGTTCTTC. Translated: CASSQSGLAGDNEQFF.

Here the CDR3 reads CASNGGARLLGTGELFF. The CDR3 DNA reads as TGTGCCAGCAACGGGGGGGCCCGTCTTCTGGGCACCGGGGAGCTGTTTTTT. The chain carries TRBV7-2 and TRBJ2-2; 8 positions match TRBD2. In germline, CDR1 is SGHTA, CDR2 FQGNSA. CDR3 size: 17 residues. V trimming: 7 bases; J trimming: 4 bases; junction bases outside the gene matches: 14.

This rearrangement joins TRBV7-2 to TRBJ1-5, with D possibly being TRBD1 (5 bases). CDR3 size: 15 residues. Germline-derived CDR1 and CDR2 are SGHTA and FQGNSA. Trimming left V 6 bases short and J 6 bases short, with 18 bases between. The CDR3 DNA reads as TGTGCCAGCAGAACGTCGGGGGGTGCCGGTCAGCCCCAGCATTTT. Translating it yields CASRTSGGAGQPQHF.